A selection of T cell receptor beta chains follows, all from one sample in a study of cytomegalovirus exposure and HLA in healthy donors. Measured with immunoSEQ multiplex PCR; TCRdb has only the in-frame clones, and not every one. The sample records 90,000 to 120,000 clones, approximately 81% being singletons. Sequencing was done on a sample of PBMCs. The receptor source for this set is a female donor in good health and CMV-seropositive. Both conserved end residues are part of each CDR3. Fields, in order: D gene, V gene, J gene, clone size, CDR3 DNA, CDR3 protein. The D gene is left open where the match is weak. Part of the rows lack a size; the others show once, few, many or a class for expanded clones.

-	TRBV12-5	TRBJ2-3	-	TGTGCTAGTGGTTTGGGCCTCAGGGGACGCGCGAGCACAGATACGCAGTATTTT	CASGLGLRGRASTDTQYF
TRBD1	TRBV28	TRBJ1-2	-	TGTGCCAGCAGTTCCGGGACAGCTAACTATGGCTACACCTTC	CASSSGTANYGYTF
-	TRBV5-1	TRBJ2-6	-	TGCGCCAGCAGCTATGGGACATTTAGCAGAGCCTCTGGGGCCAACGTCCTGACTTTC	CASSYGTFSRASGANVLTF
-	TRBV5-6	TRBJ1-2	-	TGTGCCAGCAGCTTCGAGCTCTCTCGGGACTATGGCTACACCTTC	CASSFELSRDYGYTF
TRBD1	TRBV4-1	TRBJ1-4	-	TGCGCCAGCAGCCAAAAAGGGGGGACAGGCCCTAATGAAAAACTGTTTTTT	CASSQKGGTGPNEKLFF
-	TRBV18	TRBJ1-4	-	TGTGCCAGCTCATCCTCATCCAGGGGCGATGAAAAACTGTTTTTT	CASSSSSRGDEKLFF
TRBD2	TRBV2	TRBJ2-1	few	TGTGCCAGCAGTGAATCCAGCGGGGGGGCCTATGAGCAGTTCTTC	CASSESSGGAYEQFF
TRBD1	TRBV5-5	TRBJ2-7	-	TGTGCCAGCAACCCGCCACAGGGGGGCCCCTACGAGCAGTACTTC	CASNPPQGGPYEQYF
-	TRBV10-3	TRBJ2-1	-	TGTGCCATCAGCAGGGGTCATGAGCAGTTCTTC	CAISRGHEQFF
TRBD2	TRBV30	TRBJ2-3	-	TGTGCCCTAGCGGGAGGGGGGGATACGCAGTATTTT	CALAGGGDTQYF
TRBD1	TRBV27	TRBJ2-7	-	TGTGCCAGCGGGGGACAGGCGACCTACGAGCAGTACTTC	CASGGQATYEQYF
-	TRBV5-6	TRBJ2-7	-	TGTGCCAGCAGACCGGGACAACGAGACTACGAGCAGTACTTC	CASRPGQRDYEQYF
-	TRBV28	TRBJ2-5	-	TGTGCCAGCAGTTCGACCCATAGAATGAAGAGGGTGTCCCAGTACTTC	CASSSTHRMKRVSQYF
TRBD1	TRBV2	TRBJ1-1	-	TGTGCCAGCAGTGCACAGGGGTTGAACACTGAAGCTTTCTTT	CASSAQGLNTEAFF
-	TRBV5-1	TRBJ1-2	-	TGCGCCAGCAGCTTGGAAGGGGTAGGGGGCTATGGCTACACCTTC	CASSLEGVGGYGYTF
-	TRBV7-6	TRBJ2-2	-	TGTGCCAGCAGCTTAGTCGGTACTTCGAACACCGGGGAGCTGTTTTTT	CASSLVGTSNTGELFF
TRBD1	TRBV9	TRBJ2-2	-	TGTGCCAGCAGCGCCCGGGACAGTAGGACCGGGGAGCTGTTTTTT	CASSARDSRTGELFF
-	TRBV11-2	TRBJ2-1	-	TGTGCCAGCAGCGTATCCCTCAGGGTTGAGCAGTTCTTC	CASSVSLRVEQFF
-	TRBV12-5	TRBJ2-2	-	TGTGCTAGTGGTTTAGGGGCCGGGGAGCTGTTTTTT	CASGLGAGELFF
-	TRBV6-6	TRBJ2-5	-	TGTGCCAGCAGTTACACCCCCGCAGGGTACGAGACCCAGTACTTC	CASSYTPAGYETQYF
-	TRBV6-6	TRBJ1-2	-	TGTGCCAGCAGTTACTTGGCAGGGGCTAACTATGGCTACACCTTC	CASSYLAGANYGYTF
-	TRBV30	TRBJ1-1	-	TGTGCCTGGAGTTCAGGGACAGAAGCTTTCTTT	CAWSSGTEAFF
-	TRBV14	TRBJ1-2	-	TGTGCCAGCAGCCAAATAGGGGATTACTATGGCTACACCTTC	CASSQIGDYYGYTF
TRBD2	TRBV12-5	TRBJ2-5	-	TGTGCTAGTGGTTTGACCCACAAACTAGCGGGCCAAGAGACCCAGTACTTC	CASGLTHKLAGQETQYF
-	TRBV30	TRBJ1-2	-	TGTGCCTGGAGTGTAAATCCCGGGATAGCCTACACCTTC	CAWSVNPGIAYTF
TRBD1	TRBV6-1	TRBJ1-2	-	TGTGCCAGCAGTGAACGGTGGACAGGGCCTGCCTATGGCTACACCTTC	CASSERWTGPAYGYTF
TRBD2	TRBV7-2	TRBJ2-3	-	TGTGCCAGCAGCTTAGCGGGTAGCGGGGGGGCAGAAGATACGCAGTATTTT	CASSLAGSGGAEDTQYF
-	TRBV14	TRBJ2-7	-	TGTGCCAGCAGCCAGGTCAGGGGCTACGAGCAGTACTTC	CASSQVRGYEQYF
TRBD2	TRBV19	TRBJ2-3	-	TGTGCCAGTAGTATAGTTGCGGGAGGGCCAAAAGATACGCAGTATTTT	CASSIVAGGPKDTQYF
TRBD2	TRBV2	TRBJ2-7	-	TGTGCCAGCAGTGAAGTAAGACTAGCGGGAGGCCCCCACGAGCAGTACTTC	CASSEVRLAGGPHEQYF
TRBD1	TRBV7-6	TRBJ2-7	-	TGTGCCAGCAGCCCGACGTGGACAGGGGGGTCTGAGCAGTACTTC	CASSPTWTGGSEQYF
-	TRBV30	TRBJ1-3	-	TGTGCCTGGAGTGCGGGGATCGTTGGAAACACCATATATTTT	CAWSAGIVGNTIYF
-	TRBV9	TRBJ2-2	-	TGTGCCAGCAGCGTAGCTACAGGTCCTAACACCGGGGAGCTGTTTTTT	CASSVATGPNTGELFF
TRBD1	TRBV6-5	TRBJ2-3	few	TGTGCCAGCAGTCGGTCCCGACAGGGCCCTACGCAGTATTTT	CASSRSRQGPTQYF
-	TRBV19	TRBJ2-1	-	TGTGCCAGTAGTCGAGGTACCCCCTACAATGAGCAGTTCTTC	CASSRGTPYNEQFF
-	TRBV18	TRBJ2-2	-	TGTGCCAGCTCACCATTGGCCCCGTCCGGGGAGCTGTTTTTT	CASSPLAPSGELFF
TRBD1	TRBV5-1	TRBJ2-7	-	TGCGCCAGCAGCCCCGACACAGGGGGCCGGGAGCAGTACTTC	CASSPDTGGREQYF
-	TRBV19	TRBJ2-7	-	TGTGCCAGTAGTACCGTTCCAGGGGAGACCTACGAGCAGTACTTC	CASSTVPGETYEQYF
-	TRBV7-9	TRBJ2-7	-	TGTGCCAGCAGCTTAGGGTATCAGGTAGGCGACGAGCAGTACTTC	CASSLGYQVGDEQYF
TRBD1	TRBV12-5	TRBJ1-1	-	TGTGCTAGTGGTTTGACACAGGGGGCGATCGCTGAAGCTTTCTTT	CASGLTQGAIAEAFF
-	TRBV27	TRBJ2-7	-	TGTGCCAGCAGTTCCACCGGCTACGAGCAGTACTTC	CASSSTGYEQYF
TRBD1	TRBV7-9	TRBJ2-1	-	TGTGCCAGCAGCGACCCGGGACAGCGAGGTCTAAATGAGCAGTTCTTC	CASSDPGQRGLNEQFF
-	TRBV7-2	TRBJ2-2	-	TGTGCCAGCAGCTTAGAGTTTAGTCTTCACACCGGGGAGCTGTTTTTT	CASSLEFSLHTGELFF
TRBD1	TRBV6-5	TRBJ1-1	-	TGTGCCAGCAGTTACTCGTTGGGACAGCATAACACTGAAGCTTTCTTT	CASSYSLGQHNTEAFF
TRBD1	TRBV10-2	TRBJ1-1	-	TGCGCCAGCAGAACGACAGGGGAGACTGAAGCTTTCTTT	CASRTTGETEAFF